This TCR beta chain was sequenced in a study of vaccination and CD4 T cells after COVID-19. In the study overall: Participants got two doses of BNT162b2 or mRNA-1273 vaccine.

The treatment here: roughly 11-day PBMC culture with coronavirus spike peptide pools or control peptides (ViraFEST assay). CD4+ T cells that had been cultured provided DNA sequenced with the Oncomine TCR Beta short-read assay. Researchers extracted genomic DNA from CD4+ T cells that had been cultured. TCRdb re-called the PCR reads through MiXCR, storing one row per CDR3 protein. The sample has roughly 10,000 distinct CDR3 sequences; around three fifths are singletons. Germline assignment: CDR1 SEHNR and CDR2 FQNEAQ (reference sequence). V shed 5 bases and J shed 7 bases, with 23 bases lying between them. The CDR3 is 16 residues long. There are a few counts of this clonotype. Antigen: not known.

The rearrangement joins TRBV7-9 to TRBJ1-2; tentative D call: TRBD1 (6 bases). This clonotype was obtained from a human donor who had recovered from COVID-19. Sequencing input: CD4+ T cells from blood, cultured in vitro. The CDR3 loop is CASSISVGTRVRGYTF. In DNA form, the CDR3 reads TGTGCCAGCAGCATCAGCGTTGGGACAAGGGTTCGTGGCTACACCTTC.